The next 16 T cell receptor beta chains were all read from a single sample in a study of cytomegalovirus exposure and HLA in healthy donors. With 60 Vbeta and 13 Jbeta primers, the PCR was carried out. Measured with immunoSEQ multiplex PCR; TCRdb has only the in-frame clones, and not every one. The table records some 150,000 clones, 75% of them present only once. The sequenced material came from PBMCs. Receptor source: a young man in good health and CMV-seronegative.

This clone has only a few counts. The chain has TRBV16 and TRBJ1-2; no clear D gene. CDR3 length: 12 amino acids. V gave up 4 bases and J gave up 4 bases, with 7 bases separating them. From germline, CDR1 is KGHSY and CDR2 FQNENV. CDR3 in DNA: TGTGCCAGCAGCCGATCCTTCTATGGCTACACCTTC. Residues: CASSRSFYGYTF.

This clone occurred once. The chain couples TRBV4-1 to TRBJ2-2; possibly TRBD2 for D (6 bases). This CDR3 has 18 amino acids. Trimming took 3 bases from V and 2 from J, leaving 19 bases between them. The germline V gene encodes CDR1 MGHRA and CDR2 YSYEKL. Here the CDR3 reads CASSQTPWLARNTGELFF. The CDR3 nucleotides are TGCGCCAGCAGCCAGACCCCATGGCTAGCGCGAAACACCGGGGAGCTGTTTTTT.

The chain uses TRBV7-9 and TRBJ1-3, with TRBD1 matching 7 bases. The germline CDR1 and CDR2 sequences are SEHNR and FQNEAQ (reference sequence). The V segment lost 10 bases and the J segment 8 bases; nucleotides outside the gene matches: 14. The CDR3 is made up of 14 amino acids. CDR3 bases: TGTGCCACCCATCTGTCAGGGGGATCTTACACCATATATTTT. Protein product: CATHLSGGSYTIYF.

V and J are TRBV28 and TRBJ1-1; D call uncertain. Trimming cost V 5 bases and J 4 bases, with 17 bases left between them. Germline CDR1 reads MDHEN; CDR2 reads SYDVKM. This CDR3 has 15 residues. DNA of the CDR3: TGTGCCAGCAGTGCGTTGACTCGCGGGAGCACTGAAGCTTTCTTT. It encodes CASSALTRGSTEAFF.

This chain uses TRBV9 with TRBJ1-1; D is unclear. V was shortened by 4 bases and J by 6 bases, with 28 bases between the two germline ends. The CDR3 covers 18 residues. Germline-derived CDR1 and CDR2 are SGDLS and YYNGEE. The CDR3 here is CASSPREGEFNPDAEAFF. In DNA, the CDR3 is TGTGCCAGCAGCCCCCGGGAGGGCGAGTTTAATCCCGACGCTGAAGCTTTCTTT.

This clone was seen a handful of times. The rearrangement uses TRBV7-9 and TRBJ2-2, with 8 positions matching TRBD1. V lost 3 bases and J lost 4; bases outside the gene matches: 10. This CDR3 spans 17 amino acids. Germline V lookup: CDR1 SEHNR, CDR2 FQNEAQ (reference sequence). The DNA of the CDR3 is TGTGCCAGCAGCTTCCCAGGGGGCGCAAGGAGCACCGGGGAGCTGTTTTTT. Its translation: CASSFPGGARSTGELFF. The full variable domain, completed using reference TRBV7-9 and TRBJ2-2, is DTGVSQNPRHKITKRGQNVTFRCDPISEHNRLYWYRQTLGQGPEFLTYFQNEAQLEKSRLLSDRFSAERPKGSFSTLEIQRTEQGDSAMYLCASSFPGGARSTGELFFGEGSRLTVL.

The chain employs TRBV18 and TRBJ1-2, with D unclear. The V and J ends lost 6 bases and 6 bases respectively, with 14 bases between them. CDR1 and CDR2 (germline): KGHSH, LQKENI. This CDR3 spans 13 amino acids. DNA for the CDR3: TGTGCCAGCTCGCCTGCTTTGGAGGATGGCTACACCTTC. It codes for CASSPALEDGYTF.

The chain links TRBV19 to TRBJ2-2; 8 bases align to TRBD2. The CDR3 covers 15 residues. Germline loops: CDR1 LNHDA, CDR2 SQIVND (reference sequence). The trim removed 1 base at V and 5 bases at J, leaving 3 bases unmatched. CDR3 sequence reads: CASSIVGGGTGELFF. The CDR3 nucleotides are TGTGCCAGTAGTATAGTGGGCGGGGGGACCGGGGAGCTGTTTTTT.

CDR3 sequence reads: CASSKAHRPLRYYEQYF. DNA of the CDR3: TGTGCCAGCAGCAAAGCGCACAGGCCCCTCCGCTACTACGAGCAGTACTTC. V and J are TRBV21-1 and TRBJ2-7; TRBD1 is the table's D call, not checked against the DNA. TRBV21-1 constitutes a pseudogene. This CDR3 comprises 17 residues.

The rearrangement uses TRBV5-4 and TRBJ2-1; TRBD1 matches at 7 bases. Germline CDR1 reads SGHNT; CDR2 reads YYREEE (reference sequence). J gave up 0 bases and V 3 bases, and 6 bases lay outside the gene matches. This CDR3 region has 16 residues. Here the CDR3 reads CASSWGQFSSYNEQFF. DNA of the CDR3: TGTGCCAGCAGCTGGGGACAGTTCAGCTCCTACAATGAGCAGTTCTTC.

The chain couples TRBV5-1 to TRBJ2-1, with TRBD2 matching 10 bases. The CDR3 covers 15 residues. V was pared by 0 bases and J by 6 bases, with 3 bases of the junction left unmatched. CDR1 and CDR2 from the germline V gene are SGHRS and YFSETQ. This chain's CDR3 is CASSLAKREGNEQFF. CDR3 nucleotide sequence: TGCGCCAGCAGCTTGGCGAAGCGGGAGGGCAATGAGCAGTTCTTC.

The chain joins TRBV11-2 to TRBJ2-7; D may be TRBD1 (6 bases). The CDR3 runs to 16 residues. Germline CDR1 is SGHAT and CDR2 is FQNNGV. V dropped 5 bases and J dropped 3 bases, with 20 bases sitting between them. CDR3 region: CASSPLGRTGNYEQYF. In DNA, the CDR3 is TGTGCCAGCAGCCCCCTGGGAAGAACAGGGAACTACGAGCAGTACTTC.

The V gene is TRBV5-1, the J gene TRBJ2-7; TRBD1 aligns across 12 bases. Germline V CDR1 and CDR2: SGHRS, YFSETQ. The CDR3 loop spans 15 amino acids. After removal of 0 bases from V and 6 bases from J, the junction contained 4 bases not matched to a gene. The CDR3 sequence: CASSLVGQGAGEQYF. For the CDR3, the DNA is TGCGCCAGCAGCTTGGTGGGACAGGGGGCGGGCGAGCAGTACTTC.

The CDR3 DNA sequence: TGCGCCAGCAGCCCTGAAGGACTGGGCTCTGGAAACACCATATATTTT. As protein: CASSPEGLGSGNTIYF. This rearrangement joins TRBV4-1 to TRBJ1-3; D gene uncertain. Germline lookup yields CDR1 MGHRA and CDR2 YSYEKL. V was clipped by 4 bases and J by 0 bases, with 13 bases between them. This CDR3 spans 16 amino acids.

The chain recombines TRBV28 with TRBJ2-1; D gene uncertain. The CDR3 is made up of 13 amino acids. V gave up 7 bases and J gave up 1 base, with 8 bases separating them. Germline V gene lookup returns CDR1 MDHEN and CDR2 SYDVKM. For the CDR3, the DNA is TGTGCCAGCACCCTACAGTCCTACAATGAGCAGTTCTTC. It specifies CASTLQSYNEQFF.

In DNA form, the CDR3 reads TGTGCCAGCAGTCGAGACAGGGTCGGTGTTGGAGCCCAGCATTTT. Protein product: CASSRDRVGVGAQHF. The chain employs TRBV6-6 and TRBJ1-5, with 7 bases identical to TRBD1. Germline V gives CDR1 MNHNY, CDR2 SVGAGI (reference sequence). The CDR3 is made up of 15 amino acids. V was pared by 5 bases and J by 11 bases, with 15 bases of the junction left unmatched.